The clone carrying this T cell receptor (beta chain) came up many times. Antigen: not known. RNA transcripts served as template for amplifying TCR beta CDR3 sequences. An opening RT-PCR round employed HTBI primers and preceded a second-round multiplex PCR. Via MiXCR, TCRdb re-called the multiplex PCR reads, giving one row per CDR3 protein. The data show approximately 380,000 distinct CDR3 sequences, roughly 21% seen once. The data derive from a study of Graves' ophthalmopathy and Graves' hyperthyroidism. The CDR3 consists of 13 residues. J was trimmed by 5 bases and V by 6 bases; bases with no gene match: 3. CDR1 and CDR2 (germline): MNHEY, SVGEGT. Study findings and constraints: Blood samples also showed most expanded thyroid clonotypes exceeding 0.001 frequency. Ophthalmopathy progression was predicted with 65% to 71% sensitivity and 72.22% specificity.

Sequenced: peripheral blood. The chain links TRBV6-2 or TRBV6-3 to TRBJ2-5, with 10 bases matching TRBD1. This receptor was taken from a woman aged 18-30 years with stable Graves' hyperthyroidism. This CDR3 reads CASRLTGGETQYF. For the CDR3, the DNA is TGTGCCAGCAGACTGACAGGGGGCGAGACCCAGTACTTC.